The 30 T cell receptor beta chains reported below all come from one sample, sequenced in a study of T-cell reconstitution after alpha-beta-depleted transplantation in children. Preparing the TCRbeta library involved the use of unique molecular identifiers. TCRdb itself ran the PCR reads through MiXCR, one entry per CDR3 protein. The sample has about 540,000 distinct CDR3 sequences; approximately 16% are singletons. Sequencing was performed on PBMCs from the stem cell graft donor, taken from the stem cell graft. The receptors were gathered from a human donor who donated a stem cell graft to a child with acute lymphoblastic leukemia.

The chain employs TRBV29-1 and TRBJ2-5, with D unresolved. The CDR3 has 14 residues. From germline, CDR1 is SQVTM and CDR2 ANQGSEA. Trimming shortened V by 4 bases and J by 3 bases, and 15 bases separated the two germline ends. CDR3 sequence reads: CSVVYWAGEETQYF. The CDR3 DNA reads as TGCAGCGTTGTGTATTGGGCAGGAGAAGAGACCCAGTACTTC.

The V call is TRBV20-1, the J call TRBJ2-5, with TRBD2 identical over 14 bases. Trimming took 5 bases from V and 5 from J; bases not matched to a gene: 13. CDR3 length: 17 amino acids. The germline gives CDR1 DFQATT, CDR2 SNEGSKA (reference sequence). Written as DNA, the CDR3 is TGCAGTGCTGACCGCCCCGGGACTAGCGGGAGTCCGGAGACCCAGTACTTC. As protein: CSADRPGTSGSPETQYF.

This clonotype was counted between two and nine times. V and J are TRBV20-1 and TRBJ1-2; D is uncertain. The CDR3 consists of 13 residues. V was cut by 3 bases and J by 3 bases, with 11 bases left in between. Germline CDR1 reads DFQATT; CDR2 reads SNEGSKA (reference sequence). The CDR3 loop is CSASLERDYGYTF. The CDR3 DNA is TGCAGTGCTAGCTTAGAGAGAGACTATGGCTACACCTTC.

The V gene is TRBV7-3, the J gene TRBJ1-1, with D uncertain. The CDR3 covers 13 residues. The germline CDR1 and CDR2 sequences are SGHTA and FQGTGA. V dropped 6 bases and J dropped 2 bases, with 10 bases sitting between them. CDR3 nucleotide sequence: TGTGCCAGCAGTTACGAGGGCAACACTGAAGCTTTCTTT. Amino acid sequence: CASSYEGNTEAFF. The variable domain in full, completed from reference TRBV7-3 and TRBJ1-1, reads GAGVSQTPSNKVTEKGKYVELRCDPISGHTALYWYRQSLGQGPEFLIYFQGTGAADDSGLPNDRFFAVRPEGSVSTLKIQRTERGDSAVYLCASSYEGNTEAFFGQGTRLTVV.

The V call is TRBV10-3, the J call TRBJ2-3; D ambiguous. The germline V gene encodes CDR1 ENHRY and CDR2 SYGVKD. V lost 6 bases and J lost 3, with 10 bases in between. This CDR3 comprises 13 residues. CDR3 protein: CAIRLLETDTQYF. The DNA for the CDR3 is TGTGCCATCAGGCTCTTGGAAACAGATACGCAGTATTTT.

This sequence joins TRBV20-1 and TRBJ2-1; 10 nucleotides align to TRBD2. The CDR3 is 16 residues long. Germline CDR1 reads DFQATT; CDR2 reads SNEGSKA (reference sequence). Trimming took 1 base from V and 10 from J; bases not matched to a gene: 13. CDR3 amino acids: CSARGGSGRAPREQFF. The CDR3 nucleotides are TGCAGTGCTAGAGGGGGGAGCGGGAGGGCCCCAAGGGAGCAGTTCTTC.

V usage is TRBV5-1 and J usage is TRBJ2-7; D might be TRBD1 or TRBD2, each matching 5 bases. Trimming left V 2 bases short and J 0 bases short, with 18 bases between. The germline V gene has CDR1 SGHRS and CDR2 YFSETQ. There are 17 residues in the CDR3. This CDR3 is CASSFGQRDQSSYEQYF. CDR3 nucleotides: TGCGCCAGCAGCTTCGGGCAACGGGACCAAAGCTCCTACGAGCAGTACTTC.

The chain recombines TRBV6-5 with TRBJ2-1; 15 bases agree with TRBD2. V lost 4 bases to trimming and J lost 0 bases; unmatched junction nucleotides: 7. The CDR3 consists of 19 residues. Germline V gives CDR1 MNHEY, CDR2 SVGAGI. The CDR3 DNA reads as TGTGCCAGCAGTTCCTCGGGGACTAGCGGGAGGTTCTCCTACAATGAGCAGTTCTTC. Its protein product is CASSSSGTSGRFSYNEQFF.

This clonotype turned up a few times. The chain carries TRBV2 and TRBJ2-7, with unresolved D. Germline V gene lookup returns CDR1 SNHLY and CDR2 FYNNEI. V was pared by 2 bases and J by 5 bases, with 10 bases between. CDR3 length: 13 amino acids. This CDR3 is CASSEMVGHEQYF. In DNA form, the CDR3 reads TGTGCCAGCAGTGAAATGGTAGGCCACGAGCAGTACTTC.

This clonotype was seen a few times. The chain is built from TRBV5-1 and TRBJ2-5, with TRBD1 matching 9 bases. CDR1 and CDR2 from the germline V gene are SGHRS and YFSETQ. V gave up 3 bases and J gave up 3 bases; unmatched junction bases: 6. The CDR3 spans 15 residues. CDR3 sequence: CASSWQGQGKETQYF. CDR3 nucleotide sequence: TGCGCCAGCAGCTGGCAGGGACAGGGAAAAGAGACCCAGTACTTC.

The chain is built from TRBV15 and TRBJ2-7, with D unresolved. The CDR3 has 14 amino acids. V was clipped by 1 base and J by 8 bases, with 15 bases between them. Germline CDR1 is LNHNV and CDR2 is YYDKDF (reference sequence). The CDR3 sequence: CATSRAGNDKKQYF. Here the CDR3 DNA reads TGTGCCACCAGCAGAGCAGGAAACGACAAGAAGCAGTACTTC. The whole variable domain, remainder taken from reference TRBV15 and TRBJ2-7, is DAMVIQNPRYQVTQFGKPVTLSCSQTLNHNVMYWYQQKSSQAPKLLFHYYDKDFNNEADTPDNFQSRRPNTSFCFLDIRSPGLGDTAMYLCATSRAGNDKKQYFGPGTRLTVT.

The J gene is TRBJ1-5, the V gene TRBV18, with D perhaps matching TRBD1 (6 bases). The germline V and J ends were trimmed by 3 bases and 3 bases, with 12 bases remaining between them. The CDR3 is made up of 15 amino acids. CDR1 KGHSH and CDR2 LQKENI come from the germline V gene. The CDR3 DNA sequence: TGTGCCAGCTCACCGGTGGGGGGCATCAATCAGCCCCAGCATTTT. Its protein is CASSPVGGINQPQHF.

The chain has TRBV5-1 and TRBJ2-1; a weak D match, TRBD2 (6 bases). The germline CDR1 and CDR2 sequences are SGHRS and YFSETQ. The V end was cut by 1 base, the J end by 11 bases, with 25 bases between. This CDR3 spans 17 amino acids. In nucleotides, the CDR3 is TGCGCCAGCAGCTTGAGTTACGGGGGTGCCCCCCATGAGCAGCAGTTCTTC. Translating gives CASSLSYGGAPHEQQFF.

The chain has TRBV3-1 and TRBJ2-4; 8 positions agree with TRBD1. V shed 2 bases and J 1 base; nucleotides not matched to a gene: 4. The CDR3 spans 16 residues. Germline-derived CDR1 and CDR2 are LGHDT and YNNKEL (reference sequence). The CDR3 coding sequence is TGTGCCAGCAGCCAAATCGGACAGGGCGCCAAAAACATTCAGTACTTC. Translated: CASSQIGQGAKNIQYF.

CDR3 loop: CASSLEYGTGELFF. The DNA for the CDR3 is TGCGCCAGCAGCTTAGAGTACGGCACCGGGGAGCTGTTTTTT. The rearrangement uses TRBV5-1 and TRBJ2-2; D unresolved. This CDR3 has 14 residues. V was pared by 2 bases and J by 4 bases, with 9 bases between. Germline lookup yields CDR1 SGHRS and CDR2 YFSETQ. The full variable domain, with the rest looked up from reference TRBV5-1 and TRBJ2-2, is KAGVTQTPRYLIKTRGQQVTLSCSPISGHRSVSWYQQTPGQGLQFLFEYFSETQRNKGNFPGRFSGRQFSNSRSEMNVSTLELGDSALYLCASSLEYGTGELFFGEGSRLTVL.

This clonotype was detected a few times. The chain joins TRBV6-5 to TRBJ1-1; 7 nucleotides match TRBD1. Germline lookup yields CDR1 MNHEY and CDR2 SVGAGI. J lost 0 bases, V lost 8 bases, and 6 bases had no gene match. The CDR3 extends over 14 amino acids. DNA of the CDR3: TGTGCCAGCGGGGCCGGGACAGTGAACACTGAAGCTTTCTTT. Its protein product is CASGAGTVNTEAFF.

This clonotype has just a few counts. The chain links TRBV18 to TRBJ1-4, with 7 bases that match TRBD1. This CDR3 region has 13 residues. Losses at the gene ends were 6 bases for V and 11 bases for J; bases not matched to a gene: 9. Germline V gene sequence: CDR1 KGHSH, CDR2 LQKENI. For the CDR3, the DNA is TGTGCCAGCTCGCTCGAGACAGGGAACAAACTGTTTTTT. Amino acid sequence: CASSLETGNKLFF.

The chain recombines TRBV5-5 with TRBJ2-7; D is unclear. Germline assignment: CDR1 SGHKS and CDR2 YYEKEE (reference sequence). V was trimmed by 0 bases and J by 5 bases, leaving 9 bases between them. This CDR3 has 13 residues. DNA for the CDR3: TGTGCCAGCAGCTTGGGTAGTAGGAACGAGCAGTACTTC. Encoded protein: CASSLGSRNEQYF.

V gene TRBV3-1 combines with J gene TRBJ2-1; 9 bases are shared with TRBD1. J gave up 2 bases and V 5 bases, and 10 bases lay outside the gene matches. Germline loops: CDR1 LGHDT, CDR2 YNNKEL (reference sequence). The CDR3 runs 17 residues. The CDR3 sequence is CASSGRDRVTTYNEQFF. CDR3 in DNA: TGTGCCAGCAGCGGACGGGACAGGGTGACGACCTACAATGAGCAGTTCTTC.

This clonotype was detected a few times. V usage is TRBV5-1 and J usage is TRBJ2-1; D may be TRBD2 (5 bases). V was cut by 2 bases and J by 7 bases, with 16 bases left in between. There are 15 residues in the CDR3. Germline V lookup: CDR1 SGHRS, CDR2 YFSETQ. In DNA form, the CDR3 reads TGCGCCAGCAGCTTCGTGGGTGGGCGAGGGAATGAGCAGTTCTTC. Translation gives CASSFVGGRGNEQFF.

This clonotype came up many times. This chain links TRBV7-3 with TRBJ2-1; 7 bases agree with TRBD1. V gave up 5 bases and J gave up 12 bases; unmatched junction bases: 10. The CDR3 length is 13 residues. From germline, CDR1 is SGHTA and CDR2 FQGTGA. The CDR3 loop reads CASSPTGELGQFF. For the CDR3, the DNA is TGTGCCAGCAGCCCTACAGGGGAACTTGGGCAGTTCTTC.

This clonotype was observed a few times. This chain joins TRBV5-1 and TRBJ2-5; 10 bases agree with TRBD2. CDR3 length equals 16 residues. Germline V gene lookup returns CDR1 SGHRS and CDR2 YFSETQ. The V and J ends lost 0 bases and 1 base, in that order; junction bases with no gene match: 3. The CDR3 coding sequence is TGCGCCAGCAGCTTGGTGGTAGCGGGAGGCCAAGAGACCCAGTACTTC. Translation gives CASSLVVAGGQETQYF.

This clonotype was observed a handful of times. This rearrangement joins TRBV18 to TRBJ1-2, with D perhaps TRBD1 (5 bases). V was clipped by 1 base and J by 5 bases, with 11 bases between them. The CDR3 runs 14 residues. The germline V gene has CDR1 KGHSH and CDR2 LQKENI. The CDR3 bases are TGTGCCAGCTCACCACGGGAGACAGCTTATGGCTACACCTTC. Translating gives CASSPRETAYGYTF.

This clonotype was detected a few times. The chain recombines TRBV29-1 with TRBJ2-7; TRBD1 matches at 7 bases. Germline assignment: CDR1 SQVTM and CDR2 ANQGSEA. The CDR3 spans 15 residues. The junction had 7 bases not matched to a gene; V was cut back by 1 base and J by 1 base. The CDR3 DNA sequence: TGCAGCGTTGAAGTACGGGACAGCCGATCCTACGAGCAGTACTTC. Its translation: CSVEVRDSRSYEQYF.

The rearrangement joins TRBV7-2 to TRBJ2-1; the D gene is possibly TRBD2 (6 bases). This CDR3 comprises 13 residues. Germline V gene sequence: CDR1 SGHTA, CDR2 FQGNSA. Trimming took 1 base from V and 10 from J, leaving 11 bases between them. DNA for the CDR3: TGTGCCAGCAGCTTAGAGGAGGGCCGAGAGCAGTTCTTC. It codes for CASSLEEGREQFF.

This clonotype was picked up a small number of times. This chain links TRBV7-9 with TRBJ2-6; maybe TRBD2 (6 bases). The germline V gene encodes CDR1 SEHNR and CDR2 FQNEAQ (reference sequence). Trimming removed 5 bases from V and 0 bases from J, with 11 bases in between. The CDR3 is 16 residues long. DNA for the CDR3: TGTGCCAGCAGCGCCCGACTAGTCTCTGGGGCCAACGTCCTGACTTTC. Its translation is CASSARLVSGANVLTF.

In this sample, this clonotype turned up many times. The genes are TRBV20-1 and TRBJ1-6; 7 bases map to TRBD1. Trimming removed 1 base from V and 7 bases from J; junction bases left unmatched: 4. Germline-derived CDR1 and CDR2 are DFQATT and SNEGSKA (reference sequence). The CDR3 loop spans 14 amino acids. DNA for the CDR3: TGCAGTGCTAGAGCCGGGACAGAGAATTCACCCCTCCACTTT. Translation: CSARAGTENSPLHF.

V is TRBV20-1 and J is TRBJ2-3, with TRBD2 matching 9 bases. Unmatched junction bases numbered 6, after V lost 5 bases and J lost 0 bases. Per the germline V gene, CDR1 is DFQATT and CDR2 is SNEGSKA (reference sequence). The CDR3 is 15 amino acids. CDR3 in DNA: TGCAGTGCTCGAAGACTAGCGGCTAGCACAGATACGCAGTATTTT. Protein: CSARRLAASTDTQYF.

This clonotype was recorded a few times. The chain links TRBV15 to TRBJ1-1; no clear D gene. The CDR3 spans 15 residues. The germline V and J ends were trimmed by 3 bases and 1 base, with 12 bases remaining between them. Per the germline V gene, CDR1 is LNHNV and CDR2 is YYDKDF (reference sequence). The CDR3 bases are TGTGCCACCAGCAGTGAGAGGCCGAAGAACACTGAAGCTTTCTTT. This translates into CATSSERPKNTEAFF.

This clonotype was detected a few times. The V gene is TRBV10-3, the J gene TRBJ1-2, with TRBD1 matching 11 bases. The CDR3 sequence is 15 residues long. V trimming: 0 bases; J trimming: 3 bases; junction bases outside the gene matches: 0. The germline V gene encodes CDR1 ENHRY and CDR2 SYGVKD. The CDR3 DNA follows: TGTGCCATCAGTGAGTCGGGACAGGGGGACTATGGCTACACCTTC. This translates into CAISESGQGDYGYTF.